This T cell receptor beta chain was sequenced in a study of OX40 agonist ivuxolimab in advanced cancers. Overall study context: Patients with hepatocellular carcinoma, melanoma, renal cell or head and neck cancer made up the dose-escalation patients.

Produced via immunoSEQ multiplex PCR; TCRdb's table is partial and in-frame only. Of over 70,000 clones listed, about 90% are singletons. Notes on the study in general: More expanded clones were found, on average, in CD8+ than in CD4+ T cells.

Turning to this clone: Its antigen is still unknown.

Patients with autoimmune history or systemic immunosuppression were excluded. Sequenced material: CD4+ or CD8+ T cells sorted from blood, taken in a trial of the OX40 agonist ivuxolimab. This clonotype was sampled from an adult with an advanced solid tumor such as melanoma, head and neck, liver or kidney cancer.

CDR3 residues: CASSHRQGAWWAFF. The CDR3 DNA reads TGTGCCAGCAGCCACAGACAGGGGGCATGGTGGGCTTTCTTT. The gene calls are TRBV7-9 and TRBJ1-1; 10 positions match TRBD1. V gave up 5 bases and J gave up 11 bases; unmatched junction bases: 11. This CDR3 comprises 14 residues. Germline assignment: CDR1 SEHNR and CDR2 FQNEAQ (reference sequence).